Sequencing of this TCR beta chain was carried out in a study of breast tumors, draining lymph nodes, adjacent tissues. General study results and limits: Tumor TCR diversity was below lymph nodes but above nontumor tissue.

This clonotype was seen ten or more times. Its matching antigen is unknown. Samples came from axillary lymph nodes draining the breast cancer. TCRdb ran MiXCR on the multiplex PCR reads and lists one entry per CDR3 protein. The sample carries 85,000 to 130,000 distinct CDR3 sequences, 21% recorded once. Sample: axillary lymph node tissue. The sequence derives from a female donor with breast cancer. Some clones in this sample may be carry-over from other donors' samples.

The CDR3 sequence is CASSYDRNLELFF. The CDR3, as DNA: TGTGCCAGCAGTTACGACAGGAATTTGGAACTGTTTTTT. This chain joins TRBV6-5 and TRBJ1-4, with D tentatively TRBD1 (6 bases). The CDR3 contains 13 residues. Per the germline V gene, CDR1 is MNHEY and CDR2 is SVGAGI. V was shortened by 2 bases and J by 12 bases, with 13 bases between the two germline ends.